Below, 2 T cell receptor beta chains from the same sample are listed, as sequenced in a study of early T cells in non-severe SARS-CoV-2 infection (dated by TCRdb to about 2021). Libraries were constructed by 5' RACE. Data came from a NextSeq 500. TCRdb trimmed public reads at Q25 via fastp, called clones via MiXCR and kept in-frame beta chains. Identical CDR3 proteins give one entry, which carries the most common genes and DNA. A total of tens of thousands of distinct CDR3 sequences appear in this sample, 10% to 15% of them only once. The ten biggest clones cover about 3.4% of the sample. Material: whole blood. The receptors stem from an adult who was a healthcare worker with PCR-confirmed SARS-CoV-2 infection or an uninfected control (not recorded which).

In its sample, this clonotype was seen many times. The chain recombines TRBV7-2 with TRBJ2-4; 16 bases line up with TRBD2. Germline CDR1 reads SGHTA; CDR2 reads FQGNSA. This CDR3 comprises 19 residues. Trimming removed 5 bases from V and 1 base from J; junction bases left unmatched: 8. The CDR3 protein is CASSPSGLAGGPAKNIQYF. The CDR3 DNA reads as TGTGCCAGCAGCCCATCGGGACTAGCGGGAGGGCCGGCCAAAAACATTCAGTACTTC.

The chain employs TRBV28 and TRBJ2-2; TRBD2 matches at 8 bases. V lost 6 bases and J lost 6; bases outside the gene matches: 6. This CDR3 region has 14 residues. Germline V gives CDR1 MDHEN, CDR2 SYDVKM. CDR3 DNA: TGTGCCAGCAGCAGCGGGAGATGGGCCGGGGAGCTGTTTTTT. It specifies CASSSGRWAGELFF.